This entry describes one TCR beta chain. Its antigen is not known. Other DNA sequences in the same sample also yield this CDR3. The entry originates in a study of shared clonotypes between healthy human individuals. At the level of the study: The donors, a couple of women and a few men, were aged 18 to 49.

Trimming stripped 2 bases from V and 5 bases from J, with 3 bases between. The CDR3 has 11 amino acids. Per the germline V gene, CDR1 is KGHSH and CDR2 is LQKENI. CD4+ cell separation produced CD45RA+ naive and CD45RA-negative memory subsets. General study points: For naive CD4 cells, roughly 4.8% of clonotypes were shared across a few donors.

Researchers ran the assay at a deep level. The assay was immunoSEQ multiplex PCR, and TCRdb's table has in-frame clones only and misses some. The table has some 2,000,000 clones, about 95% seen once. Sequenced material: naive CD4+ T cells sorted from blood. Subset denoted: CD45RA+ positively selected. The chain couples TRBV18 to TRBJ1-1, with no clear D. The TCR originated in a young man in good health. CDR3 sequence: CASSPGTEAFF. DNA for the CDR3: TGTGCCAGCTCACCAGGAACTGAAGCTTTCTTT.